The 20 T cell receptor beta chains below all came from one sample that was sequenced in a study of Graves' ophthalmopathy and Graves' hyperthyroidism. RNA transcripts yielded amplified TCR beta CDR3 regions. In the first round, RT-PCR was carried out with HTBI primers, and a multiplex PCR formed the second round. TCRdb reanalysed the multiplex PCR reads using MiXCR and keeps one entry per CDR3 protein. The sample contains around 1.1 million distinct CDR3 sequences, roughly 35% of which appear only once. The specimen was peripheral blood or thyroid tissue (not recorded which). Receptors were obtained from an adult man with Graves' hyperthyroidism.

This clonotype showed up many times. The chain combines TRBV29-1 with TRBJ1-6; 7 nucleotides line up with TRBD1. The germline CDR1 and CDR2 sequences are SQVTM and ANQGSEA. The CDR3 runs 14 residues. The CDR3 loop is CATQGSSYNSPLHF. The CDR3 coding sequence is TGCGCAACACAGGGGAGCTCCTATAATTCACCCCTCCACTTT.

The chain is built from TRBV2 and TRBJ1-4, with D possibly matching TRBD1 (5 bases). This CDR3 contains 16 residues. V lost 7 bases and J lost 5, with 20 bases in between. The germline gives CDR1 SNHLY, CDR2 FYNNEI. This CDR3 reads CASILAPRQSNEKLFF. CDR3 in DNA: TGTGCCAGCATTCTCGCCCCCCGACAGTCCAATGAAAAACTGTTTTTT.

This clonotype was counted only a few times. As DNA, the CDR3 is TGTGCCAGCAGTTACGGAGAATCTCGTGGCTACACCTTC. Translated: CASSYGESRGYTF. The J gene is TRBJ1-2, the V gene TRBV6-5, with no clear D. Germline CDR1 reads MNHEY; CDR2 reads SVGAGI. V lost 2 bases and J lost 7, with 11 bases in between. CDR3 length: 13 residues.

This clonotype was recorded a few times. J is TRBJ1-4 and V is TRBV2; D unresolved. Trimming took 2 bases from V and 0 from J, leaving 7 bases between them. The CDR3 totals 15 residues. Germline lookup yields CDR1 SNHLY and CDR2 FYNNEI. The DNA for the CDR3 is TGTGCCAGCAGTGAAAGGAGCACAACTAATGAAAAACTGTTTTTT. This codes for CASSERSTTNEKLFF.

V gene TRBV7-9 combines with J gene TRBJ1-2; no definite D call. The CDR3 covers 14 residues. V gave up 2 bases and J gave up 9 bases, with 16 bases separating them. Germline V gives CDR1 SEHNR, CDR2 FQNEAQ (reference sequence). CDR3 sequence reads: CASSLNKASGSYTF. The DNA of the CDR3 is TGTGCCAGCAGCTTAAACAAAGCATCCGGGAGCTACACCTTC.

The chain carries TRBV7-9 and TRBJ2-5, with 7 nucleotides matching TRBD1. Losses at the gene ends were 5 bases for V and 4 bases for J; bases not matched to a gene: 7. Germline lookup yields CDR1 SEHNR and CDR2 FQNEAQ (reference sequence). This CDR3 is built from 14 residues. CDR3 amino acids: CASSPGQDRETQYF. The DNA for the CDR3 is TGTGCCAGCAGCCCAGGACAGGACCGAGAGACCCAGTACTTC.

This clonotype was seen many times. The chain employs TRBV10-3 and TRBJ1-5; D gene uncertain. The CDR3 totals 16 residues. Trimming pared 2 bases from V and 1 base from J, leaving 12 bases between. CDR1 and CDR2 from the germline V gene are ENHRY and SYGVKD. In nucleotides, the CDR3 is TGTGCCATCAGTGAGACCCGGACCGGGAGCAATCAGCCCCAGCATTTT. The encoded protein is CAISETRTGSNQPQHF.

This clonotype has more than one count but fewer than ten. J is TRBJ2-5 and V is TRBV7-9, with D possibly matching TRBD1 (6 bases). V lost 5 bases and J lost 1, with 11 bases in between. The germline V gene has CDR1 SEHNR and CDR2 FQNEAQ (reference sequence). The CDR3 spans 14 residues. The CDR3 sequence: CASSAGTPQETQYF. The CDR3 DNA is TGTGCCAGCAGCGCCGGGACACCCCAAGAGACCCAGTACTTC.

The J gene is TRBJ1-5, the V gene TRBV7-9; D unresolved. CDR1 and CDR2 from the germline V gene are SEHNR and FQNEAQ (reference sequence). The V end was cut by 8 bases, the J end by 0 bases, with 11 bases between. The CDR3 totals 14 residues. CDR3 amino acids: CASGPHSSNQPQHF. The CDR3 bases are TGTGCCAGCGGCCCTCACAGTAGCAATCAGCCCCAGCATTTT.

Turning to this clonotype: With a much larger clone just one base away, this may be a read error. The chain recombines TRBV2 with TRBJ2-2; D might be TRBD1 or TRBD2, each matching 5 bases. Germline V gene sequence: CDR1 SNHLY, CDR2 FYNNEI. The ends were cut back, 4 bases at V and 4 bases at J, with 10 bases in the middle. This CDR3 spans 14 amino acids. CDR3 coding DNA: TGTGCCAGCAGTGGAGGGACGGTCACCGGGGAGCTGTTTTTT. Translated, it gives CASSGGTVTGELFF.

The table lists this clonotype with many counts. Here the CDR3 reads CASSISQGPQPQHF. The DNA of the CDR3 is TGTGCCAGTAGTATTTCGCAGGGACCTCAGCCCCAGCATTTT. The genes are TRBV19 and TRBJ1-5; a weak D match, TRBD1 (5 bases). The CDR3 has 14 residues. CDR1 and CDR2 from the germline V gene are LNHDA and SQIVND (reference sequence). The V end lost 3 bases, the J end lost 6 bases, and 12 bases lay between the germline ends. Full variable domain (rest looked up from reference TRBV19 and TRBJ1-5): DGGITQSPKYLFRKEGQNVTLSCEQNLNHDAMYWYRQDPGQGLRLIYYSQIVNDFQKGDIAEGYSVSREKKESFPLTVTSAQKNPTAFYLCASSISQGPQPQHFGDGTRLSIL.

The DNA of the CDR3 is TGTGCCAGTACCCCGGACAGGGGGCGCTTAGAGACCCAGTACTTC. Its translation is CASTPDRGRLETQYF. The rearrangement joins TRBV2 to TRBJ2-5; TRBD1 agrees at 11 bases. The CDR3 is 15 amino acids. Germline trimming cut 9 bases from V and 4 bases from J; bases unmatched to any gene: 10. From germline, CDR1 is SNHLY and CDR2 FYNNEI.

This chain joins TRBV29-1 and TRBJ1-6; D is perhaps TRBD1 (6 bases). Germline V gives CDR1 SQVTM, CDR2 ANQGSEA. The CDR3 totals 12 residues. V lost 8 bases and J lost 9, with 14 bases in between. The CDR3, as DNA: TGCAGCTTAGAGGGGGGTGGTTCACCCCTCCACTTT. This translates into CSLEGGGSPLHF.

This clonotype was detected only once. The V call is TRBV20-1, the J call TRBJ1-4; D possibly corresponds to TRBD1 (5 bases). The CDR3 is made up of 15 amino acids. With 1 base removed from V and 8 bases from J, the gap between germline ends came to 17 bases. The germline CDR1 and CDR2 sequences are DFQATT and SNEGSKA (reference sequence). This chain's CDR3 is CSARVVGARKEKLFF. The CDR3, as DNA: TGCAGTGCTAGAGTAGTAGGGGCGAGGAAAGAAAAACTGTTTTTT.

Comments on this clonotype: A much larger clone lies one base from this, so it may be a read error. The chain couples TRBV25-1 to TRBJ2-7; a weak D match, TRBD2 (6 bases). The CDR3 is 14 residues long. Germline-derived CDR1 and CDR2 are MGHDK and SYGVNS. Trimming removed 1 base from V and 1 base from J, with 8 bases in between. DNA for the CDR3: TGTGCCAGCAGTGAATCTGGGACTTCCTACGAGCAGTACTTC. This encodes CASSESGTSYEQYF.

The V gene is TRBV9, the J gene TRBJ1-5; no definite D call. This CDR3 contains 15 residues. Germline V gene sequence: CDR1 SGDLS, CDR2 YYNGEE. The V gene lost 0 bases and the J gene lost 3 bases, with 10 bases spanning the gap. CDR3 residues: CASSVAPGPNQPQHF. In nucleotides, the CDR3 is TGTGCCAGCAGCGTAGCTCCGGGCCCCAATCAGCCCCAGCATTTT.

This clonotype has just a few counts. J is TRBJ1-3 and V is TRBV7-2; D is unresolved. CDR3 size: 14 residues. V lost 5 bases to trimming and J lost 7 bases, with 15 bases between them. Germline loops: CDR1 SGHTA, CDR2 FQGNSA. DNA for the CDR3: TGTGCCAGCAGCCTCCCCGAGGGAAGGAACACCATATATTTT. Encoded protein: CASSLPEGRNTIYF.

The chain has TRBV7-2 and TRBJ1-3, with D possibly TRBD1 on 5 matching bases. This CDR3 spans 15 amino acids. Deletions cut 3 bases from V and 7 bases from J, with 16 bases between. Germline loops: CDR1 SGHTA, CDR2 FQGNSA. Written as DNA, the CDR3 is TGTGCCAGCAGCTTGAAGGGGACCGTGGTGAACACCATATATTTT. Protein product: CASSLKGTVVNTIYF.

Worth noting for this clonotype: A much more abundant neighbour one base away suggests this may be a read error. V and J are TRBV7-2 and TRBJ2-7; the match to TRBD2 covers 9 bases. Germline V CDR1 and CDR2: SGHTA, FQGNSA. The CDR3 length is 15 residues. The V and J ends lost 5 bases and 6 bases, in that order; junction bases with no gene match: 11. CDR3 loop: CASSPRFSGSPEQYF. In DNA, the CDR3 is TGTGCCAGCAGCCCCAGGTTTAGCGGGAGTCCCGAGCAGTACTTC.

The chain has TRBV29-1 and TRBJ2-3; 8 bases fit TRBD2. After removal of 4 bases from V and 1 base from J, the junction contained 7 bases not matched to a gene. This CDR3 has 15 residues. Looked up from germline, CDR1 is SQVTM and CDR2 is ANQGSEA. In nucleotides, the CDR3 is TGCAGCGTTGGAGGTAGCGGGGAACGCACAGATACGCAGTATTTT. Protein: CSVGGSGERTDTQYF.